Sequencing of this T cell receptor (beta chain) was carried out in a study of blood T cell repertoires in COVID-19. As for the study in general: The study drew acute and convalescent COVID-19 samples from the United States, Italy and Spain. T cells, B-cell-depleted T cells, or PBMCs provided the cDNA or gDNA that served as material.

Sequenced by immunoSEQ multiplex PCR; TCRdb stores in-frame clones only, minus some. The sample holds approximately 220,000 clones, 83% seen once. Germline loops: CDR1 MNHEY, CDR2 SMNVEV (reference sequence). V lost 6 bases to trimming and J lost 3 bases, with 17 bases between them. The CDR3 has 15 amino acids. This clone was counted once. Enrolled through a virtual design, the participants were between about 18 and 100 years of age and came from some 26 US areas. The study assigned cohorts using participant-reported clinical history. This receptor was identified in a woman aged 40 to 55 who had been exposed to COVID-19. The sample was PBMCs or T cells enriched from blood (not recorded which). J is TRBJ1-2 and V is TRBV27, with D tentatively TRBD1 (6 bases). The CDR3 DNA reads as TGTGCCAGCAGCCTTAAGCTGGACAGAGACTATGGCTACACCTTC. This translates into CASSLKLDRDYGYTF.